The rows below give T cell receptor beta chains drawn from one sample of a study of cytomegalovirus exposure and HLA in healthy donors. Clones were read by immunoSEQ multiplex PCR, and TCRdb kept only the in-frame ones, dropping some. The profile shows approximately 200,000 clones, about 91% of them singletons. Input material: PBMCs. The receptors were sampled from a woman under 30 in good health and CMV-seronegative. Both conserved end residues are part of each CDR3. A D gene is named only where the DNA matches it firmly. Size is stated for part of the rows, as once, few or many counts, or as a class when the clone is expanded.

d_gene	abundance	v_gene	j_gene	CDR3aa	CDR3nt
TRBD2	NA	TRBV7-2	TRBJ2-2	CASSFSGTSLTGELFF	TGTGCCAGCAGCTTCTCCGGGACTAGCCTTACCGGGGAGCTGTTTTTT
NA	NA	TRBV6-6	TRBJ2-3	CASTTIPSTDTQYF	TGTGCCAGCACAACTATCCCGAGCACAGATACGCAGTATTTT
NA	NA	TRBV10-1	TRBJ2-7	CASSEDCNSDLRYEQYF	TGCGCCAGCAGTGAAGACTGTAACTCAGACCTCCGCTACGAGCAGTACTTC
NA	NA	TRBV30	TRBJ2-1	CAWSPLRDGVYNEQFF	TGTGCCTGGAGTCCCTTGCGGGACGGAGTCTACAATGAGCAGTTCTTC
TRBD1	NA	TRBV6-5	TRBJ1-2	CASSYGQGATYGYTF	TGTGCCAGCAGTTACGGTCAGGGGGCGACATACGGCTACACCTTC
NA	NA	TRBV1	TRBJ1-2	CTSSQPSVGDYGYTF	TGCACCAGCAGTCAACCCTCGGTAGGGGACTATGGCTACACCTTC
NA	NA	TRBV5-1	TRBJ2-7	CASSFQGLAAFEQYF	TGCGCCAGCAGCTTTCAGGGGCTAGCGGCATTCGAGCAGTACTTC
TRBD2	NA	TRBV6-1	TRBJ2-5	CASSESLAGVRWETQYF	TGTGCCAGCAGTGAAAGTCTAGCGGGAGTTAGATGGGAGACCCAGTACTTC
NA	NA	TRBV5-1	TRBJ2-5	CASSTGLSRGSGTQYF	TGCGCCAGCAGCACGGGACTTTCCCGTGGGTCGGGGACCCAGTACTTC
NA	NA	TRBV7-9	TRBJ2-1	CASSTRLEAVYEQFF	TGTGCCAGCAGCACTCGACTAGAGGCGGTCTATGAGCAGTTCTTC
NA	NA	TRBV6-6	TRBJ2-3	CASSYSFNTDTQYF	TGTGCCAGCAGTTACTCGTTCAACACAGATACGCAGTATTTT
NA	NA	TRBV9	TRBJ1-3	CASSVDWSSGNTIYF	TGTGCCAGCAGCGTAGACTGGAGCTCTGGAAACACCATATATTTT
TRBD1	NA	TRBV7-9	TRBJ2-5	CASSLEGAGGRETQYF	TGTGCCAGCAGCTTAGAGGGGGCAGGAGGAAGAGAGACCCAGTACTTC
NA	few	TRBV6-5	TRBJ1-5	CASSRLHDQPQHF	TGTGCCAGCAGCCGATTACACGATCAGCCCCAGCATTTT
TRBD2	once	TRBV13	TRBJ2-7	CASNLAGGLYEQYF	TGTGCCAGCAACTTAGCGGGAGGGCTTTACGAGCAGTACTTC
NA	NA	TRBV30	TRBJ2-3	CAWSRLAPGADTQYF	TGTGCCTGGAGTAGGCTAGCCCCCGGGGCAGATACGCAGTATTTT
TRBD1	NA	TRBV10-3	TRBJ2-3	CAIGRTGTGVTDTQYF	TGTGCCATCGGACGGACCGGGACAGGAGTCACAGATACGCAGTATTTT
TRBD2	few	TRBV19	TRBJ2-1	CASSINGGRADEQFF	TGTGCCAGTAGTATCAATGGCGGGAGGGCCGATGAGCAGTTCTTC
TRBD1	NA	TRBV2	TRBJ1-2	CASSPDRGRLLGYGYTF	TGTGCCAGCAGCCCCGACAGGGGGCGTCTCCTCGGCTATGGCTACACCTTC
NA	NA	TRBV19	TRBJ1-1	CASSIYFLQGLRMESEAFF	TGTGCCAGTAGTATCTACTTCTTGCAGGGACTAAGAATGGAGAGTGAAGCTTTCTTT
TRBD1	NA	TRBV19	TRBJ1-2	CASRSRGQGVGYGYTF	TGTGCCAGTAGGTCCCGCGGACAGGGGGTAGGCTATGGCTACACCTTC
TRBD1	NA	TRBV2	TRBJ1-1	CASSDWGTGNSLNTEAFF	TGTGCCAGCAGCGATTGGGGGACAGGGAATAGTCTGAACACTGAAGCTTTCTTT